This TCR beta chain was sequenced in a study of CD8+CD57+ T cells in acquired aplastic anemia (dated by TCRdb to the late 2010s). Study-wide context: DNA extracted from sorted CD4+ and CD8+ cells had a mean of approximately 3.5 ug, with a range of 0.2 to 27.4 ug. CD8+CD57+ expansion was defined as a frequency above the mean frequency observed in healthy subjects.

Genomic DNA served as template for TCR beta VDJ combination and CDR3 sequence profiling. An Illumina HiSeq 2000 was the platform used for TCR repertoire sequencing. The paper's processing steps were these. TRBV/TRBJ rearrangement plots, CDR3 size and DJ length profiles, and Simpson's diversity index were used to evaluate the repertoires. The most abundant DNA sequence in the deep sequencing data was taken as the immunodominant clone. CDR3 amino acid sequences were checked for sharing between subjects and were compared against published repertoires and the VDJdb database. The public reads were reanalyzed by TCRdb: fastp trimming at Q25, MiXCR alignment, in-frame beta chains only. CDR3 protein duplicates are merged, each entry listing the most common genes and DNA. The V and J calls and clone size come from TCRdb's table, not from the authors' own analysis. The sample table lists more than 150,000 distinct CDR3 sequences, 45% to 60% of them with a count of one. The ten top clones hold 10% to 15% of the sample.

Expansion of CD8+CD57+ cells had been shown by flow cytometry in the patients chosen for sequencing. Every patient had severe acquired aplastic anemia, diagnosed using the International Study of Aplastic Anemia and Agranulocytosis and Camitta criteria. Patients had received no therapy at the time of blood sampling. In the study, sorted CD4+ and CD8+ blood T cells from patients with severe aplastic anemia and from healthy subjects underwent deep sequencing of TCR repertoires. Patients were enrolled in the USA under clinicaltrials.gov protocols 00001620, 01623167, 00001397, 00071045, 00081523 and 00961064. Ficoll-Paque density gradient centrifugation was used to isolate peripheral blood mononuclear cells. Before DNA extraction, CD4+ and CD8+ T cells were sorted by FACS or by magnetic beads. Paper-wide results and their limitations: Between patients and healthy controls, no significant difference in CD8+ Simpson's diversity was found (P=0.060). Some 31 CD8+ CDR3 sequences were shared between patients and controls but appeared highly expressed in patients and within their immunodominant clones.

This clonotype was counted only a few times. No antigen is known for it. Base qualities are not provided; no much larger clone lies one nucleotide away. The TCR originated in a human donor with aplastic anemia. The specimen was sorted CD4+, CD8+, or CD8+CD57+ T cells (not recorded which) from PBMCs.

This receptor carries the CDR3 CASSYSQGNGYTF. The DNA is as follows: TGTGCCAGCAGCTACTCACAGGGGAATGGCTACACCTTC. The sequence links TRBV7-3 to TRBJ1-2, with 7 middle bases fitting TRBD1. Clipping removes 4 bases from V and 6 bases from J, with 5 as the unmatched junction base count. The CDR1 and CDR2 encoded by the germline V gene are SGHTA and FQGTGA. The CDR3 numbers 13 residues from cysteine through phenylalanine. Only the CDR3 DNA is retained, 39 bases long and in frame from the first base. With the portions outside the CDR3 filled from the reference TRBV7-3 and TRBJ1-2 genes, the complete variable region becomes GAGVSQTPSNKVTEKGKYVELRCDPISGHTALYWYRQSLGQGPEFLIYFQGTGAADDSGLPNDRFFAVRPEGSVSTLKIQRTERGDSAVYLCASSYSQGNGYTFGSGTRLTVV.